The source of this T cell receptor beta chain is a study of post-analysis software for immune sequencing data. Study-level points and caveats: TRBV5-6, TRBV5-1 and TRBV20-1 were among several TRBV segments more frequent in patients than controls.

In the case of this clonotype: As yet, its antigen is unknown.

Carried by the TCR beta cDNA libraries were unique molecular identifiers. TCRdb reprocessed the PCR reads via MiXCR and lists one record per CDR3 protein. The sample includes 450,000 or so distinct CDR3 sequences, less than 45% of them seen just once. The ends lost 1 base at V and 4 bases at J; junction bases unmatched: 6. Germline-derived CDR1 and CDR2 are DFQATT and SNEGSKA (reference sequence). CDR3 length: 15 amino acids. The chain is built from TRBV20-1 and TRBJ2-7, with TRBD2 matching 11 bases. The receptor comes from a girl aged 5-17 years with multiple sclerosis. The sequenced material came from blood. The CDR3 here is CSARALAGAGYEQYF. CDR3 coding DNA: TGCAGTGCTAGAGCACTAGCGGGAGCAGGTTACGAGCAGTACTTC.